The clone carrying this T cell receptor beta chain has ten or more counts. Trimming took 6 bases from V and 4 from J; bases not matched to a gene: 8. This CDR3 comprises 14 residues. The data stem from a study of T cells in Graves' hyperthyroidism and ophthalmopathy. Study overall: At initial diagnosis, before any treatment had begun, peripheral blood was obtained.

Template material for amplifying TCR beta CDR3 regions consisted of RNA transcripts. A set of HTBI primers served as the primers for a first-round RT-PCR of the TCR CDR3. TCRdb redid the calling of the multiplex PCR reads with MiXCR, one entry per CDR3 protein. Among fewer than 400,000 distinct CDR3 sequences listed, about 15% were seen once. Exclusion criteria comprised uncontrolled infection, other autoimmune disease, pregnancy or lactation. Sequenced input: blood. The chain employs TRBV12-3 or TRBV12-4 and TRBJ2-7; 8 bases align to TRBD2. The sequence was collected from a man aged 25-45 years with Graves' hyperthyroidism. CDR3 DNA: TGTGCCAGCAGCCCCAGCGGGAGCGGGTACGAGCAGTACTTC. It specifies CASSPSGSGYEQYF.